This TCR beta chain is from a study of Graves' ophthalmopathy and Graves' hyperthyroidism. Looking at the study overall: Investigators collected peripheral blood at initial diagnosis, before any treatment was given.

Donors with ophthalmopathy: moderate-to-severe activity, CAS ≥3, NOSPECS ≥4, duration under 3 months. General study results and limits: Most clonotypes expanded in thyroid above 0.001 frequency were present in blood too. Ophthalmopathy versus stable hyperthyroidism: 13-signature model gave 87.88% sensitivity, 81.08% specificity.

Amplified material comprised TCR beta CDR3 regions derived from RNA transcripts. In the first round, RT-PCR was carried out with HTBI primers, and a multiplex PCR formed the second round. One entry per CDR3 protein results from TCRdb running MiXCR on the multiplex PCR reads. The data contain about 700,000 distinct CDR3 sequences, 40% of them seen just once; the ten biggest clones take up around 40%. V shed 6 bases and J shed 7 bases, with 18 bases lying between them. Germline V gene sequence: CDR1 SQVTM, CDR2 ANQGSEA. This CDR3 has 14 residues. This clonotype was observed many times. Its specificity is not known.

Sequenced: peripheral blood. The V and J genes are TRBV29-1 and TRBJ1-4; maybe TRBD1 (6 bases). The clonotype originates from an adult man with Graves' ophthalmopathy. CDR3: CSVTTDRMGEKLFF. Written as DNA, the CDR3 is TGCAGCGTCACTACTGACAGGATGGGTGAAAAACTGTTTTTT.